A single T cell receptor (beta chain) is shown here with its context. These data come from a study of T cells after yellow fever vaccination. Per germline, CDR1 SQVTM and CDR2 ANQGSEA. V was pared by 7 bases and J by 5 bases, with 23 bases between. This CDR3 contains 15 residues. TCRdb independently ran MiXCR on the 5' RACE reads; one entry per CDR3 protein. Of 300,000 or so distinct CDR3 sequences listed, approximately 4.2% were seen once; the top ten hold 20% to 30%. The origin of this receptor is a young man who received the YFV17D yellow fever vaccine. Sequenced material: PBMCs, taken 5 days after the yellow fever booster vaccination. The chain carries TRBV29-1 and TRBJ1-1; tentative D call: TRBD1 (6 bases). The CDR3 DNA reads TGCAGCGCCGCCCGAATGCCAGGGGCGCTTACTGAAGCTTTCTTT. Encoded protein: CSAARMPGALTEAFF.